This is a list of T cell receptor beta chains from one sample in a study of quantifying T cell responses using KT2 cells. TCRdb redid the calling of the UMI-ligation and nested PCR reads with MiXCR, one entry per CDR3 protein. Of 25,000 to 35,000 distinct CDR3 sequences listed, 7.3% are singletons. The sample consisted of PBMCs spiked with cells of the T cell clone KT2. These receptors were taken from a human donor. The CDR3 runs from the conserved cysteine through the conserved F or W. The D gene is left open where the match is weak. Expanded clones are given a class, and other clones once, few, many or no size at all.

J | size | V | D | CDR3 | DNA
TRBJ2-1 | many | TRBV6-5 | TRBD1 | CASSSAGTGGNEQFF | TGTGCCAGCAGTAGTGCCGGGACAGGGGGCAATGAGCAGTTCTTC
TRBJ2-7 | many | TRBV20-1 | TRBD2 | CSALGLAGTTYEQYF | TGCAGTGCCCTTGGACTAGCGGGTACCACCTACGAGCAGTACTTC
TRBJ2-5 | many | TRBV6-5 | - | CASSLTMGSETQYF | TGTGCCAGCAGCCTTACGATGGGATCAGAGACCCAGTACTTC
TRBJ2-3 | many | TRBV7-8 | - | CASRRSRTDTQYF | TGTGCCAGCCGAAGAAGCCGCACAGATACGCAGTATTTT
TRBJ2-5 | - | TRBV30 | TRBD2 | CAWARTSGGETQYF | TGTGCCTGGGCGAGGACTAGCGGGGGGGAGACCCAGTACTTC
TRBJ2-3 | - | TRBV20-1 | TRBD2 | CSARVTSVSDTQYF | TGCAGTGCTAGGGTTACTAGCGTTTCAGATACGCAGTATTTT
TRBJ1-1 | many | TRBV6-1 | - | CASGFPTGITEAFF | TGTGCCAGCGGATTTCCAACAGGGATCACTGAAGCTTTCTTT
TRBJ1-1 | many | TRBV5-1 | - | CASSLAGQAGEAFF | TGCGCCAGCAGCTTGGCCGGGCAGGCCGGTGAAGCTTTCTTT
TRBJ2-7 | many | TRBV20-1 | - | CSASGGQVTYEQYF | TGCAGTGCTAGTGGGGGGCAAGTTACCTACGAGCAGTACTTC
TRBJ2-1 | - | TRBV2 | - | CASFAGPNEQFF | TGTGCCAGCTTTGCGGGGCCCAATGAGCAGTTCTTC
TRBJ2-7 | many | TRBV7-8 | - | CASSSWPGAYEQYF | TGTGCCAGCAGCTCTTGGCCGGGAGCCTACGAGCAGTACTTC